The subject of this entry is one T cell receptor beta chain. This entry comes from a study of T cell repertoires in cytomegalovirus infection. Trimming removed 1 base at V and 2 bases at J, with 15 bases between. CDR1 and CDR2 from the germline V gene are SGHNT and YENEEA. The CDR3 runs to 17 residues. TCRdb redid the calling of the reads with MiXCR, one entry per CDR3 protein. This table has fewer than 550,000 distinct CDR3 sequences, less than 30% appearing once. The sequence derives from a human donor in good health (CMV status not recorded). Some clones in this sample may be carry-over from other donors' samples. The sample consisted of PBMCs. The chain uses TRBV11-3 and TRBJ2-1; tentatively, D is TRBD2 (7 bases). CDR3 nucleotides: TGTGCCAGCAGCTTAGTTCTCGCGGGGGCACCCTACAATGAGCAGTTCTTC. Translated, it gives CASSLVLAGAPYNEQFF.